This T cell receptor beta chain is from a study of blood T cell repertoires in COVID-19. Looking at the study overall: Samples of COVID-19 (acute and convalescent) were obtained from the United States, Italy and Spain. In each case, the material was cDNA or gDNA derived from T cells, B-cell-depleted T cells, or PBMCs.

Authors' methods: Reference gene primer amplification gave nucleated cell count estimates. TCRdb's table, derived via immunoSEQ multiplex PCR, lists solely in-frame clones and lacks some. That table gives V, J and clone size, and the DNA gave D and trimming. The sample lists 15,000 to 20,000 clones; about 86% were seen once. J lost 5 bases, V lost 5 bases, and 6 bases had no gene match. The CDR3 runs to 13 residues. This chain links TRBV12-3 or TRBV12-4 with TRBJ2-7; 7 bases line up with TRBD2. The specimen sequenced was peripheral blood. The receptor was isolated from a human donor in a cohort sampled during active COVID-19. The CDR3 protein is CASSPSGGHEQYF. In DNA, the CDR3 is TGTGCCAGCAGTCCCTCGGGGGGACACGAGCAGTACTTC.